This T cell receptor beta chain is from a study of blood T cell repertoires in COVID-19. Overall study context: Samples taken during acute and convalescent COVID-19 were collected in the United States, Italy and Spain. The analysed material was cDNA or gDNA that came from T cells, B-cell-depleted T cells, or PBMCs.

With V trimmed by 0 bases and J by 6 bases, 7 bases remained unmatched. In germline, CDR1 is SGHRS, CDR2 YFSETQ. The CDR3 extends over 16 amino acids. Authors' data handling: The assay estimated nucleated cells by amplifying reference gene primers. Produced via immunoSEQ multiplex PCR; TCRdb's table is partial and in-frame only. The V and J calls and clone size come from that table; D and trimming were worked out from the DNA. The table lists about 210,000 clones, roughly 82% of them singletons. The sample comprised peripheral blood. The TCR originated in a woman aged 40 to 50 with acute or convalescent COVID-19. V gene TRBV5-1 combines with J gene TRBJ2-3; 10 bases match TRBD1. The CDR3: CASSLGGQGGGDTQYF. The DNA for the CDR3 is TGCGCCAGCAGCTTGGGAGGACAGGGGGGAGGGGATACGCAGTATTTT.